These 13 T cell receptor beta chains originate from one sample sequenced in a study of blood T cell repertoires in COVID-19. TCRdb keeps only in-frame clones here, not all; method: immunoSEQ multiplex PCR. In the table there are roughly 240,000 clones, around 88% of which are singletons. The sample taken for sequencing was peripheral blood. All receptors derive from a woman aged 80 or older with COVID-19, enrolled during active disease.

This chain joins TRBV5-1 and TRBJ1-2; TRBD1 is a possible D gene (5 bases). Germline loops: CDR1 SGHRS, CDR2 YFSETQ. CDR3 length equals 13 residues. The V end was cut by 4 bases, the J end by 1 base, with 8 bases between. DNA for the CDR3: TGCGCCAGCAGCCCGGACATTAACTATGGCTACACCTTC. It specifies CASSPDINYGYTF.

The chain uses TRBV24-1 and TRBJ2-5; 12 nucleotides align to TRBD1. The V gene's germline CDR1 is KGHDR and CDR2 SFDVKD. The CDR3 is made up of 20 amino acids. With 3 bases clipped from V and 5 bases from J, the junction kept 18 bases outside the gene matches. CDR3 amino acids: CATSDNRAGRGQGAGETQYF. As DNA, the CDR3 is TGTGCCACCAGTGATAATCGTGCTGGTCGGGGACAGGGGGCAGGGGAGACCCAGTACTTC.

The chain links TRBV19 to TRBJ2-3, with D perhaps matching TRBD2 (5 bases). This CDR3 has 12 residues. CDR1 and CDR2 from the germline V gene are LNHDA and SQIVND (reference sequence). Trimming took 1 base from V and 9 from J, leaving 8 bases between them. As DNA, the CDR3 is TGTGCCAGTAGTATAGCCGGGGAAACGCAGTATTTT. Protein sequence: CASSIAGETQYF.

The chain combines TRBV7-2 with TRBJ1-1; 7 nucleotides match TRBD1. Germline CDR1 reads SGHTA; CDR2 reads FQGNSA. The junction had 10 bases not matched to a gene; V was cut back by 4 bases and J by 11 bases. The CDR3 runs 13 residues. Here the CDR3 reads CASSSTTGSSAFF. CDR3 coding DNA: TGTGCCAGCAGCTCTACGACAGGGAGTAGCGCTTTCTTT.

The chain recombines TRBV20-1 with TRBJ1-2; tentative D call: TRBD1 (5 bases). V gave up 3 bases and J gave up 8 bases, with 13 bases separating them. The CDR3 is 12 residues long. Germline values: CDR1 DFQATT, CDR2 SNEGSKA (reference sequence). Here the CDR3 reads CSASLERGGYTF. DNA of the CDR3: TGCAGTGCTAGTCTGGAGCGGGGCGGCTACACCTTC.

V is TRBV24-1 and J is TRBJ2-3, with TRBD2 matching 7 bases. The CDR3 consists of 12 residues. Germline trimming cut 9 bases from V and 4 bases from J; bases unmatched to any gene: 3. The germline V gene encodes CDR1 KGHDR and CDR2 SFDVKD. CDR3 protein: CATGGGPDTQYF. CDR3 DNA sequence: TGTGCCACCGGGGGGGGTCCAGATACGCAGTATTTT.

This clone is a singleton in its sample. The chain employs TRBV28 and TRBJ1-2, with no clear D. V lost 6 bases and J lost 2, with 16 bases in between. Germline V gives CDR1 MDHEN, CDR2 SYDVKM. The CDR3 extends over 15 amino acids. The CDR3, as DNA: TGTGCCAGCAGACCTCCTCTTGGAGGAAACTATGGCTACACCTTC. Translated, it gives CASRPPLGGNYGYTF.

This rearrangement joins TRBV15 to TRBJ2-5; D possibly corresponds to TRBD2 (6 bases). Germline values: CDR1 LNHNV, CDR2 YYDKDF (reference sequence). Deletions cut 3 bases from V and 4 bases from J, with 15 bases between. The CDR3 is 15 amino acids. The CDR3 DNA reads TGTGCCACCAGCAGCGGGGGTACCCTCCTAGAGACCCAGTACTTC. It codes for CATSSGGTLLETQYF. Full variable domain (remainder filled in from reference TRBV15 and TRBJ2-5): DAMVIQNPRYQVTQFGKPVTLSCSQTLNHNVMYWYQQKSSQAPKLLFHYYDKDFNNEADTPDNFQSRRPNTSFCFLDIRSPGLGDTAMYLCATSSGGTLLETQYFGPGTRLLVL.

This chain joins TRBV7-2 and TRBJ1-2, with 10 bases identical to TRBD1. Germline trimming cut 0 bases from V and 8 bases from J; bases unmatched to any gene: 6. Germline-derived CDR1 and CDR2 are SGHTA and FQGNSA. CDR3 length equals 15 residues. In DNA form, the CDR3 reads TGTGCCAGCAGCTTAGCGGGGACAGGGGTCGAAGGCTACACCTTC. This sequence encodes CASSLAGTGVEGYTF.

The V and J genes are TRBV7-9 and TRBJ1-2; D is ambiguous. Germline V gene data show CDR1 as SEHNR and CDR2 as FQNEAQ (reference sequence). V lost 5 bases and J 6 bases, leaving 16 bases between the germline ends. The CDR3 is 14 residues long. The CDR3 DNA reads as TGTGCCAGCAGCGCGGGCCGGGCAAGGGATGGCTACACCTTC. It translates to CASSAGRARDGYTF.

The V call is TRBV20-1, the J call TRBJ2-7; a possible D gene is TRBD2 (5 bases). Germline-derived CDR1 and CDR2 are DFQATT and SNEGSKA (reference sequence). V lost 5 bases to trimming and J lost 3 bases, with 8 bases between them. This CDR3 region has 11 residues. The CDR3 region is CSAARDYEQYV. CDR3 in DNA: TGCAGTGCTGCACGGGACTACGAGCAGTACGTC.

The chain combines TRBV11-2 with TRBJ1-3; possibly TRBD1 for D (5 bases). The CDR3 has 15 amino acids. Per germline, CDR1 SGHAT and CDR2 FQNNGV. Trimming removed 6 bases at V and 4 bases at J, with 16 bases between. CDR3: CASRNFGGVGNTIYF. CDR3 coding DNA: TGTGCCAGCAGGAATTTCGGGGGGGTAGGAAACACCATATATTTT.

This chain links TRBV9 with TRBJ2-7, with 8 bases aligning to TRBD2. The CDR3 contains 14 residues. After removal of 3 bases from V and 4 bases from J, the junction contained 6 bases not matched to a gene. Germline V gene lookup returns CDR1 SGDLS and CDR2 YYNGEE. CDR3 in amino acids: CASSAGLALYEQYF. As DNA, the CDR3 is TGTGCCAGCAGCGCCGGACTAGCCCTTTACGAGCAGTACTTC. Based on the CDR3 plus reference TRBV9 and TRBJ2-7, the full variable domain is DSGVTQTPKHLITATGQRVTLRCSPRSGDLSVYWYQQSLDQGLQFLIQYYNGEERAKGNILERFSAQQFPDLHSELNLSSLELGDSALYFCASSAGLALYEQYFGPGTRLTVT.